This TCR beta chain is drawn from a study of blood T cell repertoires in COVID-19. Study as a whole: In each case, the material was cDNA or gDNA derived from T cells, B-cell-depleted T cells, or PBMCs.

Trimming stripped 2 bases from V and 5 bases from J, with 15 bases between. Germline loops: CDR1 MGHRA, CDR2 YSYEKL. This CDR3 is built from 15 residues. Original analysis: Reference gene primer amplification yielded estimated nucleated cell counts. The repertoire was sequenced with immunoSEQ multiplex PCR; TCRdb's copy has only in-frame clones and lacks some. V, J and clone size were drawn from that table, and D and trimming were deduced from the DNA. The data hold fewer than 400,000 clones, with approximately 83% observed a single time. Participants were aged roughly 18 to 89 years from some 24 US areas. Donors of Cohort 3 who recovered were those that had two negative PCRs, clearance, or symptom resolution. A single count supports this clone.

This sequence joins TRBV4-1 and TRBJ1-2, with D perhaps TRBD1 (6 bases). Sequenced material: PBMCs or T cells enriched from blood (not recorded which). This clonotype originated in a man younger than 45 who had recovered from COVID-19. CDR3 DNA: TGCGCCAGCAGCCAAAGGGGGGGTTCTGGGTATGGCTACACCTTC. It is translated as CASSQRGGSGYGYTF.